Listed here are 9 T cell receptor beta chains from one sample, sequenced in a study of cytomegalovirus exposure and HLA in healthy donors (dated by TCRdb to the late 2010s). Library generation was performed with the immunoSEQ multiplex PCR assay. TCRdb re-hosts the immuneACCESS table, in-frame sequences only. Its copies lack some clones; in the studies checked, an unresolved V gene accounts for under half of them, and the cause for the rest is not known. Present in this sample are under 300,000 clones, approximately 83% of which were seen just once. 1.2% of the sample is taken by the ten largest. The source material was PBMCs. These receptors all come from a woman aged 25 to 39 in good health and CMV-seropositive.

This chain connects TRBV19 to TRBJ2-1; 9 nucleotides match TRBD2. This CDR3 is 17 amino acids long. V gave up 0 bases and J gave up 10 bases; unmatched junction bases: 13. Germline V gene data show CDR1 as LNHDA and CDR2 as SQIVND (reference sequence). The CDR3 region is CASSIDPLAGRSEEQFF. The CDR3 DNA follows: TGTGCCAGTAGTATAGATCCACTAGCGGGTAGGAGTGAAGAGCAGTTCTTC.

This clone occurred once. The chain recombines TRBV5-1 with TRBJ1-2; 8 nucleotides line up with TRBD1. CDR1 and CDR2 from the germline V gene are SGHRS and YFSETQ. The CDR3 totals 16 residues. V gave up 2 bases and J gave up 0 bases; unmatched junction bases: 6. The DNA for the CDR3 is TGCGCCAGCAGCTTACTTGGGACAGGAGCTAACTATGGCTACACCTTC. Its translation: CASSLLGTGANYGYTF.

The chain uses TRBV18 and TRBJ2-2; 8 nucleotides match TRBD1. V dropped 3 bases and J dropped 6; count of bases not matched to a gene: 6. The CDR3 contains 15 residues. CDR1 is KGHSH and CDR2 is LQKENI in the germline V gene. The CDR3 spells CASSPMTGEAGELFF. Here the CDR3 DNA reads TGTGCCAGCTCACCTATGACAGGGGAGGCCGGGGAGCTGTTTTTT.

The chain uses TRBV19 and TRBJ2-7; 9 positions agree with TRBD1. The CDR3 loop spans 14 amino acids. Germline V gives CDR1 LNHDA, CDR2 SQIVND (reference sequence). The ends lost 2 bases at V and 2 bases at J; junction bases unmatched: 1. The CDR3 reads CASSIWDRAYEQYF. Here the CDR3 DNA reads TGTGCCAGTAGTATATGGGACAGGGCCTACGAGCAGTACTTC.

J is TRBJ1-5 and V is TRBV12-5; D is ambiguous. The CDR3 is 15 residues long. CDR1 LGHNT and CDR2 FRNRAP come from the germline V gene. The germline V and J ends were trimmed by 4 bases and 3 bases, with 13 bases remaining between them. CDR3 amino acids: CASGSPPEVNQPQHF. DNA of the CDR3: TGTGCTAGTGGTTCCCCCCCAGAGGTCAATCAGCCCCAGCATTTT.

This chain connects TRBV5-1 to TRBJ1-2, with no clear D. With 9 bases removed from V and 4 bases from J, the gap between germline ends came to 16 bases. Per germline, CDR1 SGHRS and CDR2 YFSETQ. The CDR3 sequence is 13 residues long. CDR3 protein: CATTDPSGYGYTF. The DNA of the CDR3 is TGCGCCACCACCGATCCAAGCGGCTATGGCTACACCTTC.

The chain links TRBV9 to TRBJ2-1; 13 bases match TRBD2. The CDR3 totals 16 residues. Trimming cost V 4 bases and J 5 bases; bases outside gene matches: 6. Per the germline V gene, CDR1 is SGDLS and CDR2 is YYNGEE. CDR3 amino acids: CASSPGTSGINNEQFF. The CDR3 DNA is TGTGCCAGCAGCCCTGGGACTAGCGGGATAAACAATGAGCAGTTCTTC.

This clone was found once. The rearrangement uses TRBV12-5 and TRBJ2-1, with 8 bases fitting TRBD1. This CDR3 has 16 residues. Germline lookup yields CDR1 LGHNT and CDR2 FRNRAP. V was pared by 3 bases and J by 9 bases, with 13 bases of the junction left unmatched. CDR3 loop: CASGFQGAPVGGEQFF. The CDR3 region has the DNA TGTGCTAGTGGTTTCCAGGGGGCTCCGGTTGGGGGTGAGCAGTTCTTC.

As for this clone: The germline gene is not matched at one end of the junction; a read error may be the cause. The genes are TRBV15 and TRBJ2-4, with TRBD2 matching over 14 bases. The CDR3 is made up of 15 amino acids. Germline CDR1 and CDR2: LNHNV and YYDKDF (reference sequence). In DNA form, the CDR3 reads TGTGCCACCAGCAGGGTTCCGGGACTAGCGGGAGTATGGGACTTC. Translated, it gives CATSRVPGLAGVWDF.